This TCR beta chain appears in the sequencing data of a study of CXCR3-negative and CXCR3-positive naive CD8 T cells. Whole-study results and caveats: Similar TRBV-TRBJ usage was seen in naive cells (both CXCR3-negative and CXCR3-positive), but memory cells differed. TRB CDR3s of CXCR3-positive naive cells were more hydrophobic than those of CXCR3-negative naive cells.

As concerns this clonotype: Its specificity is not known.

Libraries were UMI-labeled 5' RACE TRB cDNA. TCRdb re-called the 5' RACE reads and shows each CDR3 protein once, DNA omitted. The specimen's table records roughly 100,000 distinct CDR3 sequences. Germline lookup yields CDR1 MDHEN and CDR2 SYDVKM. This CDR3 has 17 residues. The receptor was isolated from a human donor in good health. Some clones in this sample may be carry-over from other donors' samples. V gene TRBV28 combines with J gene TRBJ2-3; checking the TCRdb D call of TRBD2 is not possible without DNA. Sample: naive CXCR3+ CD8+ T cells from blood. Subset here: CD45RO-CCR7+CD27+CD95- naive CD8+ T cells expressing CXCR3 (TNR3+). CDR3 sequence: CASSTPTSGRPTDTQYF.